Following are 11 T cell receptor beta chains from one sample sequenced in a study of beta chain features in type 1 diabetes. Expressed TCRB transcripts were sequenced after all isolated RNA was converted to cDNA. Clones were sequenced by immunoSEQ multiplex PCR, and TCRdb holds only the in-frame ones, with some missing. The sample has around 430,000 clones; about 29% are singletons. Sequencing was done on a sample of naive CD4+ T cells from blood. The receptors were gathered from a man aged 18 to 29 in good health.

The chain recombines TRBV7-2 with TRBJ2-7; TRBD1 agrees at 7 bases. CDR1 and CDR2 (germline): SGHTA, FQGNSA. The ends lost 7 bases at V and 1 base at J; junction bases unmatched: 7. CDR3 length equals 14 residues. CDR3: CASTVATGSYEQYF. The CDR3 coding sequence is TGTGCCAGCACCGTTGCGACAGGGTCCTACGAGCAGTACTTC.

The chain links TRBV19 to TRBJ2-7; no clear D. Trimming stripped 0 bases from V and 6 bases from J, with 15 bases between. Germline V gives CDR1 LNHDA, CDR2 SQIVND (reference sequence). The CDR3 spans 15 residues. The CDR3 DNA reads as TGTGCCAGTAGTATAGATAGGGCTACTTCAGGCGAGCAGTACTTC. Its translation is CASSIDRATSGEQYF.

In its sample, this clone was seen a few times. In DNA form, the CDR3 reads TGCAGCGTCCGGACAGGGTTCTATGGCTACACCTTC. Residues: CSVRTGFYGYTF. The chain is built from TRBV29-1 and TRBJ1-2, with 8 nucleotides matching TRBD1. This CDR3 comprises 12 residues. Germline values: CDR1 SQVTM, CDR2 ANQGSEA. Germline trimming cut 6 bases from V and 4 bases from J; bases unmatched to any gene: 4. The full variable domain, in which reference TRBV29-1 and TRBJ1-2 provide the parts outside the CDR3, is SAVISQKPSRDICQRGTSLTIQCQVDSQVTMMFWYRQQPGQSLTLIATANQGSEATYESGFVIDKFPISRPNLTFSTLTVSNMSPEDSSIYLCSVRTGFYGYTFGSGTRLTVV.

This clone showed up just a few times. Distinct nucleotide sequences in the sample also encode this CDR3. CDR3 in amino acids: CASSRGLQETQYF. For the CDR3, the DNA is TGTGCCAGCAGCCGGGGACTGCAAGAGACCCAGTACTTC. The chain links TRBV14 to TRBJ2-5; maybe TRBD2 (6 bases). Trimming removed 4 bases from V and 2 bases from J, with 8 bases in between. CDR3 size: 13 residues. Germline V gene data show CDR1 as SGHDN and CDR2 as FVKESK.

This clone was seen only a few times. The chain is built from TRBV15 and TRBJ2-5, with 8 nucleotides matching TRBD2. From germline, CDR1 is LNHNV and CDR2 YYDKDF (reference sequence). V lost 0 bases, J lost 4 bases, and 10 bases stayed unmatched. CDR3 size: 17 residues. DNA for the CDR3: TGTGCCACCAGCAGAGATCAGAGGAAGAGCGGGAGAGAGACCCAGTACTTC. It translates to CATSRDQRKSGRETQYF.

The V and J genes are TRBV15 and TRBJ2-5, with 9 bases aligning to TRBD2. The CDR3 has 17 amino acids. Germline V CDR1 and CDR2: LNHNV, YYDKDF (reference sequence). J lost 2 bases, V lost 4 bases, and 11 bases had no gene match. The CDR3 reads CATSTPKGAGGQETQYF. The DNA of the CDR3 is TGTGCCACCAGCACCCCGAAGGGGGCGGGAGGGCAAGAGACCCAGTACTTC.

V usage is TRBV4-3 and J usage is TRBJ2-7, with D possibly being TRBD1 (5 bases). V dropped 4 bases and J dropped 3 bases, with 13 bases sitting between them. The CDR3 runs to 14 residues. CDR1 and CDR2 (germline): LGHNA, YSLEER. CDR3 loop: CASSPDSARYEQYF. For the CDR3, the DNA is TGCGCCAGCAGCCCCGACAGTGCCCGCTACGAGCAGTACTTC.

The count of this clone is one. The same CDR3 can be traced to other DNA sequences in this sample. V and J are TRBV30 and TRBJ2-7; D gene unclear. V lost 1 base and J 4 bases, leaving 5 bases between the germline ends. CDR3 length: 11 residues. Germline CDR1 and CDR2: GTSNPN and SVGIG (reference sequence). The CDR3 DNA reads as TGTGCCTGGAGTGGGAATTACGAGCAGTACTTC. This sequence encodes CAWSGNYEQYF.

The rearrangement links TRBV5-1 to TRBJ2-3; D ambiguous. Germline CDR1 reads SGHRS; CDR2 reads YFSETQ. The germline V and J ends were trimmed by 5 bases and 2 bases, with 12 bases remaining between them. The CDR3 loop spans 14 amino acids. The CDR3 bases are TGCGCCAGCAGATCTGGTACGGACACAGATACGCAGTATTTT. The encoded protein is CASRSGTDTDTQYF.

V is TRBV11-2 and J is TRBJ2-5; 10 bases align to TRBD1. V shed 8 bases and J 5 bases; nucleotides not matched to a gene: 20. This CDR3 contains 18 residues. Germline CDR1 is SGHAT and CDR2 is FQNNGV. In DNA form, the CDR3 reads TGTGCCAGCCCCGAAGCCTCGGGAATTGGGACAGGGGTCGAGACCCAGTACTTC. As protein: CASPEASGIGTGVETQYF.

This chain connects TRBV5-4 to TRBJ2-7; 7 positions match TRBD2. The CDR3 is made up of 14 amino acids. Germline assignment: CDR1 SGHNT and CDR2 YYREEE (reference sequence). Unmatched junction bases numbered 8, after V lost 3 bases and J lost 5 bases. CDR3 sequence (DNA): TGTGCCAGCAGCTCTTATGGACTAGGAAACGAGCAGTACTTC. Translation gives CASSSYGLGNEQYF.